The 12 T cell receptor beta chains in this list originate from one sample, sequenced in a study of T cell repertoires in cytomegalovirus infection. TCRdb re-called the reads through MiXCR, storing one row per CDR3 protein. This table has tens of thousands of distinct CDR3 sequences, around half appearing once. Antigens for these TCRs are unknown. The material was CD8+ T cells from cultured PBMCs, obtained from culture after CMV antigen stimulation. The receptors derive from a human donor in good health (CMV status not recorded). Some clones in this sample may be carry-over from other donors' samples.

This sequence joins TRBV7-9 and TRBJ2-3; D is uncertain. The CDR3 totals 14 residues. The V gene's germline CDR1 is SEHNR and CDR2 FQNEAQ (reference sequence). The V and J ends lost 7 bases and 0 bases respectively, with 11 bases between them. CDR3 sequence (DNA): TGTGCCAGCACCCCCCGCCCTAGCACAGATACGCAGTATTTT. This codes for CASTPRPSTDTQYF.

The chain carries TRBV28 and TRBJ2-1; 8 bases align to TRBD2. Germline-derived CDR1 and CDR2 are MDHEN and SYDVKM. J lost 6 bases, V lost 3 bases, and 13 bases had no gene match. CDR3 size: 17 residues. CDR3 coding DNA: TGTGCCAGCAGTTTTAGCATCACTAGCGGCTACGTCAATGAGCAGTTCTTC. Amino acid sequence: CASSFSITSGYVNEQFF.

This clonotype came up a few times. The chain recombines TRBV20-1 with TRBJ2-3; 11 nucleotides align to TRBD2. V dropped 1 base and J dropped 1; count of bases not matched to a gene: 1. The CDR3 has 15 amino acids. Germline V gives CDR1 DFQATT, CDR2 SNEGSKA (reference sequence). This chain's CDR3 is CSARGTSGRTDTQYF. CDR3 DNA: TGCAGTGCTAGAGGGACTAGCGGGCGCACAGATACGCAGTATTTT.

The chain recombines TRBV19 with TRBJ1-1; D may be TRBD1 (5 bases). Germline V gene sequence: CDR1 LNHDA, CDR2 SQIVND (reference sequence). Between the trimmed V and J ends, which lost 7 bases and 7 bases, there was a span of 10 bases. This CDR3 is 11 amino acids long. The CDR3 sequence is CASKGSGEAFF. The CDR3 bases are TGTGCCAGTAAGGGGTCCGGTGAAGCTTTCTTT.

In DNA, the CDR3 is TGCAGTGCTAGAGGCCTGTACGGGGACCCCTACGAGCAGTACTTC. This codes for CSARGLYGDPYEQYF. The chain carries TRBV20-1 and TRBJ2-7; D may be TRBD1 or TRBD2 (5 bases each). V dropped 1 base and J dropped 2 bases, with 15 bases sitting between them. CDR3 length: 15 residues. The germline V gene encodes CDR1 DFQATT and CDR2 SNEGSKA (reference sequence).

The chain links TRBV5-6 to TRBJ2-7, with 12 bases matching TRBD1. The CDR3 has 17 residues. The junction had 8 bases not matched to a gene; V was cut back by 4 bases and J by 0 bases. Germline V CDR1 and CDR2: SGHDT, YYEEEE. DNA of the CDR3: TGTGCCAGCAGCAGACTCCGGGACAGGGGGCGCTCCTACGAGCAGTACTTC. Protein product: CASSRLRDRGRSYEQYF.

This clonotype was found a few times. The chain carries TRBV7-3 and TRBJ2-5; 7 bases are shared with TRBD2. The V gene end was trimmed by 0 bases and the J gene end by 9 bases; junction bases not matched to a gene: 7. Germline CDR1 is SGHTA and CDR2 is FQGTGA. CDR3 size: 14 residues. The CDR3 sequence: CASSLTGSGEAQYF. For the CDR3, the DNA is TGTGCCAGCAGCTTAACGGGCAGCGGGGAAGCCCAGTACTTC.

This clonotype was seen once. V gene TRBV11-3 combines with J gene TRBJ2-2, with TRBD2 matching 10 bases. Losses at the gene ends were 11 bases for V and 5 bases for J; bases not matched to a gene: 20. The CDR3 runs 18 residues. The germline gives CDR1 SGHNT, CDR2 YENEEA. The CDR3 loop is CAPLPVAASGSRTGELFF. DNA of the CDR3: TGTGCCCCCCTACCAGTGGCGGCTAGCGGGAGTAGAACCGGGGAGCTGTTTTTT.

The CDR3 DNA sequence: TGTGCCGCAAACGGGGGACAGATTAATTCACCCCTCCACTTT. It specifies CAANGGQINSPLHF. The J gene is TRBJ1-6, the V gene TRBV6-1; TRBD1 matches at 7 bases. Germline values: CDR1 MNHNS, CDR2 SASEGT. CDR3 length: 14 amino acids. The trim removed 11 bases at V and 6 bases at J, leaving 10 bases unmatched.

This chain links TRBV19 with TRBJ1-6; 10 bases line up with TRBD1. V shed 4 bases and J 9 bases; nucleotides not matched to a gene: 12. The germline gives CDR1 LNHDA, CDR2 SQIVND (reference sequence). The CDR3 has 17 amino acids. This chain's CDR3 is CASSRATGTGDRSPLHF. The CDR3 coding sequence is TGTGCCAGTAGTAGGGCGACCGGGACAGGGGATCGTTCACCCCTCCACTTT.

This clonotype was counted a few times. The chain has TRBV7-6 and TRBJ2-3, with TRBD2 matching 15 bases. The length of the CDR3 is 17 residues. J lost 3 bases, V lost 5 bases, and 6 bases had no gene match. Germline V lookup: CDR1 SGHVS, CDR2 FNYEAQ. Here the CDR3 reads CASSPRTSGGATDTQYF. Written as DNA, the CDR3 is TGTGCCAGCAGCCCCAGGACTAGCGGGGGGGCGACAGATACGCAGTATTTT. Using reference TRBV7-6 and TRBJ2-3 for the parts outside the CDR3, the full variable domain is GAGVSQSPRYKVTKRGQDVALRCDPISGHVSLYWYRQALGQGPEFLTYFNYEAQQDKSGLPNDRFSAERPEGSISTLTIQRTEQRDSAMYRCASSPRTSGGATDTQYFGPGTRLTVL.

The rearrangement uses TRBV7-3 and TRBJ2-4; a possible D gene is TRBD2 (6 bases). The CDR3 sequence is 15 residues long. V lost 2 bases, J lost 8 bases, and 16 bases lay in between. Looked up from germline, CDR1 is SGHTA and CDR2 is FQGTGA. CDR3 loop: CASSLSGLTGDIQYF. Written as DNA, the CDR3 is TGTGCCAGCAGCTTATCAGGCCTCACGGGAGACATTCAGTACTTC.